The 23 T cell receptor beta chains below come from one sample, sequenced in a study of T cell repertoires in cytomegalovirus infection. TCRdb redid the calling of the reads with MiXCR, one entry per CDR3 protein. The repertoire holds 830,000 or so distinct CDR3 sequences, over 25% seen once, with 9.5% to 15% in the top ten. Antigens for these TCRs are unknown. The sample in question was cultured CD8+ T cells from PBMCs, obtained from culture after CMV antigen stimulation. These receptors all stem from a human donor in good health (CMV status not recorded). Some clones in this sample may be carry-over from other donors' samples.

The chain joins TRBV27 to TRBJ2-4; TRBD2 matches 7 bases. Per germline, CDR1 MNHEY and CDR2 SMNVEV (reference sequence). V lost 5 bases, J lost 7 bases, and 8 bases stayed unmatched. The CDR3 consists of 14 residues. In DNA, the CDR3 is TGTGCCAGCAGTCCCGGACTAGAGAGTAACATTCAGTACTTC. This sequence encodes CASSPGLESNIQYF.

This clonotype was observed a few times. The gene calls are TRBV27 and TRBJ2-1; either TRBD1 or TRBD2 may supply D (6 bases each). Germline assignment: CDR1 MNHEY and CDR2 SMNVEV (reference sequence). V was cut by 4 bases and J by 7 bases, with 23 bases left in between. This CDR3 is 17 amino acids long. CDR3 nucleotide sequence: TGTGCCAGCAGTTCCCCCCGCGGGAACAGGGTAGGAAATGAGCAGTTCTTC. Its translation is CASSSPRGNRVGNEQFF.

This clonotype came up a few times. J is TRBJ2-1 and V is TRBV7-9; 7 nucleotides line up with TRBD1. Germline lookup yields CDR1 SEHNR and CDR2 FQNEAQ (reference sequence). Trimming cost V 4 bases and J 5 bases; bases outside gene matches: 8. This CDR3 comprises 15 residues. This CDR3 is CASSWPGTVNNEQFF. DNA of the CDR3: TGTGCCAGCAGCTGGCCCGGGACAGTGAACAATGAGCAGTTCTTC.

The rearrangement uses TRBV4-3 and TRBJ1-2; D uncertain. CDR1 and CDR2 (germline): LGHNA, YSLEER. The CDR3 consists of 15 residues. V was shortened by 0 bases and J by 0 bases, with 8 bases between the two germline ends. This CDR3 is CASSQDGSPNYGYTF. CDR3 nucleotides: TGCGCCAGCAGCCAAGATGGCAGTCCTAACTATGGCTACACCTTC.

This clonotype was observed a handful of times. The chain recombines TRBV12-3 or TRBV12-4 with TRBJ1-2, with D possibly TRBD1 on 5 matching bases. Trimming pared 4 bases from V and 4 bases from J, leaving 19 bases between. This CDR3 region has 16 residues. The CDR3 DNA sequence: TGTGCCAGCAGTTCCGATTATGGGGACGGCTTCTATGGCTACACCTTC. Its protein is CASSSDYGDGFYGYTF.

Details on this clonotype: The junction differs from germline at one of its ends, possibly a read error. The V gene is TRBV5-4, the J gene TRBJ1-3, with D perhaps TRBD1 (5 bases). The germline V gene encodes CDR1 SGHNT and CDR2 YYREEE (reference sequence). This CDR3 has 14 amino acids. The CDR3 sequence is CASSTRQTGNTRYF. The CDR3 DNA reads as TGTGCCAGCAGCACCAGACAGACTGGAAACACCAGATATTTT.

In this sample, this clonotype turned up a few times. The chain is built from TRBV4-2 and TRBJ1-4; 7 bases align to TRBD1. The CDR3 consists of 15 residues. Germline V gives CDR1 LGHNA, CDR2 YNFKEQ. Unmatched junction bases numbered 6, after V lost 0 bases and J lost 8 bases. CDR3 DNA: TGTGCCAGCAGCCAAGAGTGGCCAGGGGGAGAAAAACTGTTTTTT. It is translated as CASSQEWPGGEKLFF.

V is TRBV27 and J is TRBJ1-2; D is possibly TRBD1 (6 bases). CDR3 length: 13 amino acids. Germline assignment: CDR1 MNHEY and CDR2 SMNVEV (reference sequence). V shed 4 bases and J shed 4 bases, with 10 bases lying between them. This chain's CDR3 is CASSSYRVYGYTF. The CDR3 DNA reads TGTGCCAGCAGTTCCTACAGGGTCTATGGCTACACCTTC.

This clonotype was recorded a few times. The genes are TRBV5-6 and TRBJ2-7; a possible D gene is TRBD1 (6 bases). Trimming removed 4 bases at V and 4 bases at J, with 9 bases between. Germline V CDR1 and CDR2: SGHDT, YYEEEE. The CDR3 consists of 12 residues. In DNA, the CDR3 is TGTGCCAGCAGCGCACAGGGATACGAGCAGTACGTC. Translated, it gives CASSAQGYEQYV.

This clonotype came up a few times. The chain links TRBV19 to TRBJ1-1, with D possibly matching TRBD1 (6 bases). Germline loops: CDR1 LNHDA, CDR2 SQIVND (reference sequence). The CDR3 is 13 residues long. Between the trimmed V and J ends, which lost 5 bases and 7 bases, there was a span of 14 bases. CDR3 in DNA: TGTGCCAGTAGTCCCCTAACAGGGAGTGAAGCTTTCTTT. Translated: CASSPLTGSEAFF.

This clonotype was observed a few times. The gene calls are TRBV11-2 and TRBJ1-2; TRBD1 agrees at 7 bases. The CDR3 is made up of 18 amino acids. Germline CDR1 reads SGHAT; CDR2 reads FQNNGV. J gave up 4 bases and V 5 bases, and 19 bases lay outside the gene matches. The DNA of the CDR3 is TGTGCCAGCAGCAACTTAGGGGATACAGGGGACTCTCCCTATGGCTACACCTTC. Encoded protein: CASSNLGDTGDSPYGYTF.

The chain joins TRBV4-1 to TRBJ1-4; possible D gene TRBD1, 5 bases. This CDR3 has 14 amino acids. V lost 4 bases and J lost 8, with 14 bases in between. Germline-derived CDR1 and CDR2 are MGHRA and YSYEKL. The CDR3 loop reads CASSRPGLEEKLFF. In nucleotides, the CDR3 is TGCGCCAGCAGCCGTCCAGGGCTGGAGGAAAAACTGTTTTTT.

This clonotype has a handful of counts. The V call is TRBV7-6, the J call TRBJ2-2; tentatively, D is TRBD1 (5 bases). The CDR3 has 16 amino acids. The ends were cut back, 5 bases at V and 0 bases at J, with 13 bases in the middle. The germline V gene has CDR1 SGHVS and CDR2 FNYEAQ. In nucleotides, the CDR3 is TGTGCCAGCAGCCTCAAAGGGGTCACGAACACCGGGGAGCTGTTTTTT. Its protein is CASSLKGVTNTGELFF. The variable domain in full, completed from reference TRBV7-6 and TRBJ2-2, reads GAGVSQSPRYKVTKRGQDVALRCDPISGHVSLYWYRQALGQGPEFLTYFNYEAQQDKSGLPNDRFSAERPEGSISTLTIQRTEQRDSAMYRCASSLKGVTNTGELFFGEGSRLTVL.

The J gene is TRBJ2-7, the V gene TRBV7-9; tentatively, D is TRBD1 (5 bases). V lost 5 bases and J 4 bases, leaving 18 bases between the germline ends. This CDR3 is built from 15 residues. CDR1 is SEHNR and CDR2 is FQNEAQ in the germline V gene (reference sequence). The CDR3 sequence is CASSPRVGHNYEQYF. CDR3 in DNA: TGTGCCAGCAGCCCTAGGGTGGGGCATAATTACGAGCAGTACTTC.

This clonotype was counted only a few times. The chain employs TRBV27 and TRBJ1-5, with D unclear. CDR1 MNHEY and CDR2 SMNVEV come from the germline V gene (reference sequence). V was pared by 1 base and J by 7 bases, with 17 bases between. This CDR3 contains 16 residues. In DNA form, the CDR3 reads TGTGCCAGCAGTTTATTCCGCCCTCGGAGCGGCCAGCCCCAGCATTTT. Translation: CASSLFRPRSGQPQHF.

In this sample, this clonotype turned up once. CDR3 protein: CASTPLAGGQDTQYF. The CDR3 DNA reads as TGTGCCAGTACCCCACTAGCGGGGGGGCAAGATACGCAGTATTTT. The J gene is TRBJ2-3, the V gene TRBV19; 13 bases are a match to TRBD2. V shed 7 bases and J 5 bases; nucleotides not matched to a gene: 6. Germline V gene sequence: CDR1 LNHDA, CDR2 SQIVND (reference sequence). CDR3 size: 15 residues.

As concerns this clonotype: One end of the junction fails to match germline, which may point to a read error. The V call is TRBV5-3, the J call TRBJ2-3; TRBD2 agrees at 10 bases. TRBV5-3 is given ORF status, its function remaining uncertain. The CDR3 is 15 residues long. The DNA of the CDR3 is TGTGCCAGCAGCTCCGGGACTAGCGTGGCAGATACGCAGTATTTT. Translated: CASSSGTSVADTQYF.

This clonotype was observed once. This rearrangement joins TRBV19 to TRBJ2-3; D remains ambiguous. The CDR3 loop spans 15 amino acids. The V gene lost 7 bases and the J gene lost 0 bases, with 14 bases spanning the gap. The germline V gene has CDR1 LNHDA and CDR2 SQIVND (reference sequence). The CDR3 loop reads CASKTRTFSTDTQYF. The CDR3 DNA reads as TGTGCCAGTAAAACACGGACCTTTAGCACAGATACGCAGTATTTT.

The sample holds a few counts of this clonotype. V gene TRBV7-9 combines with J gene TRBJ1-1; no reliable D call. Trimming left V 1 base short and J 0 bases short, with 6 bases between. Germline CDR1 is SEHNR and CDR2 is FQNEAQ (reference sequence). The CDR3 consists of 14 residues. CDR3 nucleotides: TGTGCCAGCAGCTTAGATCTTATGAACACTGAAGCTTTCTTT. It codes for CASSLDLMNTEAFF.

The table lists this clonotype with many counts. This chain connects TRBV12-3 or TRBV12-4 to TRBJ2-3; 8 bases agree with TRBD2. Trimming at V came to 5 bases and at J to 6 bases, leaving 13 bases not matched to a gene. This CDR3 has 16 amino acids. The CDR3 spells CASSLLGRGAGDTQYF. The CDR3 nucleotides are TGTGCCAGCAGTCTCCTCGGGCGGGGGGCCGGGGATACGCAGTATTTT.

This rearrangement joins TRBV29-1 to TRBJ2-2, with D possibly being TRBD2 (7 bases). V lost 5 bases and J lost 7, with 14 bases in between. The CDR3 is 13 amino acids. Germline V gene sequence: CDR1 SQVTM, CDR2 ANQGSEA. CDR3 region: CSVFGGHGGELFF. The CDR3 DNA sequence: TGCAGCGTTTTCGGGGGGCATGGCGGGGAGCTGTTTTTT.

Here the CDR3 DNA reads TGTGCCAGTAGTATGTCAGTCAAATGGAACACTGAAGCTTTCTTT. This gives the protein CASSMSVKWNTEAFF. The chain combines TRBV19 with TRBJ1-1; D gene ambiguous. Per the germline V gene, CDR1 is LNHDA and CDR2 is SQIVND (reference sequence). Trimming took 3 bases from V and 1 from J, leaving 12 bases between them. This CDR3 has 15 residues.

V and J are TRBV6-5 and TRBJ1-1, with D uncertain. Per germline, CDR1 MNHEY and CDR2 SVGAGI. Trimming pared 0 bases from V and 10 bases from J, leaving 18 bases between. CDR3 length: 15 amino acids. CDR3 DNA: TGTGCCAGCAGTTACTCGAGGGATCCCACTGTGGTAGCTTTCTTT. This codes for CASSYSRDPTVVAFF.